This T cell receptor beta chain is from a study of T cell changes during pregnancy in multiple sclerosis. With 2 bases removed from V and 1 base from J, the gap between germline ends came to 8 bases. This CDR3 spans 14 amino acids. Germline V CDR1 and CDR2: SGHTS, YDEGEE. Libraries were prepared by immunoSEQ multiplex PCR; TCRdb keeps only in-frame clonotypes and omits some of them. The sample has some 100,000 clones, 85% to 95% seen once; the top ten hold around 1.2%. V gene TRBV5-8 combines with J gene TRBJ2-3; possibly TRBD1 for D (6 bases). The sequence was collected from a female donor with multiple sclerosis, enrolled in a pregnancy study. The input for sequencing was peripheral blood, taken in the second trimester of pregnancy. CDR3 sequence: CASSFQGRTDTQYF. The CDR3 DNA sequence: TGTGCCAGCAGCTTTCAGGGGCGCACAGATACGCAGTATTTT.